This is a list of T cell receptor beta chains from one sample in a study of control samples from healthy donors and cancer patients. Sequencing used immunoSEQ multiplex PCR; TCRdb keeps in-frame clones, though not all of them. Among about 140,000 clones listed, approximately 94% were seen once. Sequencing used blood. These receptor sequences come from a man between 35 and 55 years old in good health. The CDR3 runs from the conserved cysteine through the conserved F or W. A D gene is named only where the DNA matches it firmly. Size values are once, few and many counts, or a class for expanded clones, and some rows have none.

TRBJ2-5	TRBV25-1	.	.	CASSPGGRETQYF	TGTGCCAGCAGCCCCGGCGGTCGAGAGACCCAGTACTTC
TRBJ2-7	TRBV9	.	.	CASSVGGGDEQYF	TGTGCCAGCAGCGTAGGTGGGGGTGACGAGCAGTACTTC
TRBJ1-4	TRBV5-6	.	.	CASSSAIATNEKLFF	TGTGCCAGCAGCTCGGCTATTGCAACTAATGAAAAACTGTTTTTT
TRBJ1-4	TRBV12-3/TRBV12-4	.	.	CASTGESEKLFF	TGTGCCAGCACCGGGGAGTCTGAAAAACTGTTTTTT
TRBJ1-2	TRBV13	.	TRBD1	CASSLEGRDRGRVYGYTF	TGTGCCAGCAGCTTAGAGGGCCGGGACAGGGGGCGCGTCTATGGCTACACCTTC
TRBJ1-2	TRBV27	.	TRBD1	CASSVGTGDYGYTF	TGTGCCAGCAGTGTCGGGACAGGGGATTATGGCTACACCTTC
TRBJ1-4	TRBV3-1/TRBV3-2	.	TRBD1	CASSRGQGTNEKLFF	TGTGCCAGCAGTCGGGGACAGGGGACTAATGAAAAACTGTTTTTT
TRBJ1-4	TRBV28	.	.	CARFPPQGGATNEKLFF	TGTGCCAGGTTCCCGCCTCAGGGTGGAGCAACTAATGAAAAACTGTTTTTT
TRBJ1-3	TRBV4-3	.	.	CASSQAGLSGNTIYF	TGCGCCAGCAGCCAAGCAGGGCTCTCTGGAAACACCATATATTTT
TRBJ2-7	TRBV11-2	.	TRBD2	CASSLDWQGLAGGYEQYF	TGTGCCAGCAGCTTAGATTGGCAGGGACTAGCGGGAGGATACGAGCAGTACTTC
TRBJ1-1	TRBV24-1	.	.	CATSLDSEAFF	TGTGCCACCAGTTTAGATTCTGAAGCTTTCTTT
TRBJ1-1	TRBV9	.	.	CASSVSRDTEAFF	TGTGCCAGCAGCGTAAGCAGGGACACTGAAGCTTTCTTT
TRBJ1-1	TRBV27	.	.	CASRRFMNTEAFF	TGTGCCAGCAGGAGGTTTATGAACACTGAAGCTTTCTTT
TRBJ1-5	TRBV6-5	.	TRBD1	CASRSTGVPGQPQHF	TGTGCCAGCAGATCGACAGGGGTCCCAGGTCAGCCCCAGCATTTT
TRBJ2-7	TRBV4-2	.	TRBD1	CASTLGTGPYEQYF	TGTGCCAGCACCCTAGGGACAGGGCCCTACGAGCAGTACTTC
TRBJ1-5	TRBV12-3/TRBV12-4	once	.	CASSLAGRSQHF	TGTGCCAGCAGTTTAGCCGGAAGGTCCCAGCATTTT
TRBJ2-1	TRBV27	.	.	CASSLSPYNEQFF	TGTGCCAGCAGTTTATCGCCCTACAATGAGCAGTTCTTC
TRBJ1-6	TRBV5-6	.	.	CASSFYPLNSPLHF	TGTGCCAGCAGCTTTTACCCATTAAATTCACCCCTCCACTTT
TRBJ2-1	TRBV4-1	.	.	CASSLQGSYNEQFF	TGCGCCAGCAGCCTCCAGGGTTCCTACAATGAGCAGTTCTTC
TRBJ1-5	TRBV4-1	once	.	CASSQVEGLGNQPQHF	TGCGCCAGCAGCCAAGTTGAGGGGTTGGGCAATCAGCCCCAGCATTTT
TRBJ1-5	TRBV5-1	.	.	CASSLDGGAFGNQPQHF	TGCGCCAGCAGCTTGGACGGAGGGGCATTTGGCAATCAGCCCCAGCATTTT
TRBJ2-1	TRBV29-1	.	.	CSDRAGEVTGNEQFF	TGCAGCGACCGGGCGGGCGAGGTTACGGGGAATGAGCAGTTCTTC
TRBJ2-1	TRBV9	.	.	CASSVEGGVVREQFF	TGTGCCAGCAGCGTAGAGGGGGGAGTTGTCCGAGAGCAGTTCTTC
TRBJ1-1	TRBV10-3	once	.	CAISGQANTEAFF	TGTGCCATCAGTGGACAGGCGAACACTGAAGCTTTCTTT
TRBJ1-6	TRBV28	.	TRBD1	CASTPTGGGGSPLHF	TGTGCCAGCACCCCCACCGGAGGGGGCGGGTCACCCCTCCACTTT
TRBJ1-4	TRBV30	.	.	CAWSPGQLTNEKLFF	TGTGCCTGGAGTCCGGGACAACTAACTAATGAAAAACTGTTTTTT
TRBJ2-3	TRBV7-3	once	TRBD2	CASSLAATSTDTQYF	TGTGCCAGCAGCCTAGCGGCAACTAGCACAGATACGCAGTATTTT
TRBJ1-5	TRBV28	once	.	CASSLGGFRGSVRDQPQHF	TGTGCCAGCAGTTTAGGGGGTTTCCGCGGGTCCGTCCGAGATCAGCCCCAGCATTTT
TRBJ2-5	TRBV7-9	.	TRBD2	CASSLGRREAKTQYF	TGTGCCAGCAGCTTAGGTAGGCGGGAGGCCAAGACCCAGTACTTC
TRBJ2-4	TRBV5-5	.	.	CASSFQQGTDIQYF	TGTGCCAGCAGCTTTCAACAGGGCACGGACATTCAGTACTTC
TRBJ2-2	TRBV3-1/TRBV3-2	.	.	CASSQGRELSVSNTGELFF	TGTGCCAGCAGCCAAGGGAGGGAGCTCTCAGTATCGAACACCGGGGAGCTGTTTTTT
TRBJ2-1	TRBV18	.	.	CASSPDQSSYNEQFF	TGTGCCAGCTCACCAGATCAGAGCTCCTACAATGAGCAGTTCTTC
TRBJ1-1	TRBV19	.	.	CASSLGVELPTEAFF	TGTGCCAGTAGCCTAGGGGTAGAGTTACCCACTGAAGCTTTCTTT
TRBJ1-1	TRBV15	.	.	CATSRSTGNTEAFF	TGTGCCACCAGCAGGTCGACAGGGAACACTGAAGCTTTCTTT
TRBJ1-2	TRBV10-3	.	.	CAISEWGEGHGYTF	TGTGCCATCAGTGAGTGGGGAGAAGGTCATGGCTACACCTTC
TRBJ1-2	TRBV7-2	.	.	CASSLTLGGYYGYTF	TGTGCCAGCAGCTTAACATTAGGAGGGTACTATGGCTACACCTTC
TRBJ2-5	TRBV10-3	.	TRBD2	CATWRGGTQETQYF	TGTGCCACCTGGCGCGGGGGGACACAAGAGACCCAGTACTTC
TRBJ2-7	TRBV30	.	.	CAWSGRLWSEQYF	TGTGCCTGGAGTGGACGGCTTTGGTCCGAGCAGTACTTC
TRBJ2-5	TRBV7-2	.	.	CASSLGGSQETQYF	TGTGCCAGCAGCTTAGGCGGCAGCCAAGAGACCCAGTACTTC
TRBJ1-5	TRBV28	.	.	CASSSRDYSNQPQHF	TGTGCCAGCAGTTCAAGAGACTACAGCAATCAGCCCCAGCATTTT
TRBJ1-5	TRBV4-3	once	.	CASSPGTHSNQPQHF	TGCGCCAGCAGCCCCGGGACACATAGCAATCAGCCCCAGCATTTT
TRBJ2-1	TRBV6-5	.	TRBD2	CASSRLAGDNEQFF	TGTGCCAGCAGCCGACTAGCGGGGGACAATGAGCAGTTCTTC